This T cell receptor (beta chain) was found in a study of T cell responses to AZD1222 COVID-19 vaccine. The protocol was immunoSEQ multiplex PCR, while the TCRdb copy is restricted to in-frame clones and leaves out a portion. The top ten hold approximately 3% of the sample, which has roughly 100,000 clones, 86% seen once. Sequencing was performed on peripheral blood, taken 28 days after the second dose of the MenACWY control vaccine. This receptor was obtained from an adult who received the MenACWY meningococcal vaccine as a control.

CDR3 loop: CASSPISGANVLTF. For the CDR3, the DNA is TGTGCCAGCAGTCCTATCTCTGGGGCCAACGTCCTGACTTTC. This chain joins TRBV27 and TRBJ2-6; no definite D call. Trimming removed 5 bases from V and 0 bases from J, with 5 bases in between. The CDR3 has 14 amino acids. From germline, CDR1 is MNHEY and CDR2 SMNVEV (reference sequence).